Each of the 11 T cell receptor beta chains below was sequenced from the same sample in a study of T-cell reconstitution after alpha-beta-depleted transplantation in children. Molecular barcoding with unique molecular identifiers was used for the TCRbeta library. MiXCR, applied by TCRdb to the PCR reads, yields one record per CDR3 protein. The table has 450,000 to 600,000 distinct CDR3 sequences, less than 35% seen once. Here the sequenced sample was PBMCs from the stem cell graft donor, taken from the stem cell graft. The receptors were sampled from a human donor who donated a stem cell graft to a child with aplastic anemia.

The V call is TRBV5-6, the J call TRBJ1-1, with D uncertain. The CDR3 has 11 residues. Germline loops: CDR1 SGHDT, CDR2 YYEEEE. Trimming shortened V by 0 bases and J by 6 bases, and 3 bases separated the two germline ends. CDR3 sequence: CASSLAAEAFF. CDR3 sequence (DNA): TGTGCCAGCAGCTTGGCCGCTGAAGCTTTCTTT.

This clonotype was seen more than once but under ten times. The gene calls are TRBV5-6 and TRBJ2-7, with 10 nucleotides matching TRBD2. CDR1 is SGHDT, CDR2 YYEEEE, per germline. The length of the CDR3 is 15 residues. V trimming: 5 bases; J trimming: 3 bases; junction bases outside the gene matches: 8. Written as DNA, the CDR3 is TGTGCCAGCAGGGCTCTAGCGGGAGTTATCTACGAGCAGTACTTC. Protein: CASRALAGVIYEQYF.

There are a few counts of this clonotype. The chain has TRBV15 and TRBJ2-6; possible D gene TRBD1, 5 bases. The CDR3 covers 16 residues. CDR1 and CDR2 from the germline V gene are LNHNV and YYDKDF (reference sequence). V lost 0 bases and J lost 4, with 10 bases in between. The CDR3 nucleotides read TGTGCCACCAGCAGAGATCTGAGACAGGGGGCCAACGTCCTGACTTTC. Its translation: CATSRDLRQGANVLTF.

This clonotype turned up a few times. The chain combines TRBV6-1 with TRBJ1-1, with TRBD1 as a possible D gene (6 bases). Per the germline V gene, CDR1 is MNHNS and CDR2 is SASEGT. Trimming shortened V by 3 bases and J by 4 bases, and 12 bases separated the two germline ends. There are 14 residues in the CDR3. CDR3 bases: TGTGCCAGCAGTGACAGGGGCACAGGCACTGAAGCTTTCTTT. Protein sequence: CASSDRGTGTEAFF.

V is TRBV6-1 and J is TRBJ1-5, with D perhaps matching TRBD1 (5 bases). The germline V and J ends were trimmed by 8 bases and 4 bases, with 18 bases remaining between them. CDR1 and CDR2 (germline): MNHNS, SASEGT. The CDR3 extends over 15 amino acids. CDR3 residues: CASAGTDRRNQPQHF. CDR3 bases: TGTGCCAGCGCCGGGACCGACCGTAGAAATCAGCCCCAGCATTTT.

The chain joins TRBV10-3 to TRBJ1-2; 8 bases agree with TRBD1. There are 14 residues in the CDR3. The germline gives CDR1 ENHRY, CDR2 SYGVKD. V lost 6 bases and J lost 4; bases outside the gene matches: 7. CDR3 sequence (DNA): TGTGCCATCAGCGGGACAGGTCTTTCCTATGGCTACACCTTC. Translating it yields CAISGTGLSYGYTF.

This clonotype occurred a few times. V usage is TRBV7-2 and J usage is TRBJ1-2; the match to TRBD1 covers 7 bases. CDR1 and CDR2 from the germline V gene are SGHTA and FQGNSA. The CDR3 has 16 amino acids. J was trimmed by 6 bases and V by 0 bases; bases with no gene match: 10. This CDR3 is CASSLASVRGSDGYTF. Here the CDR3 DNA reads TGTGCCAGCAGCTTAGCGTCGGTCAGGGGGTCCGATGGCTACACCTTC.

The chain combines TRBV10-3 with TRBJ1-2; D is unclear. The CDR3 runs 12 residues. With 10 bases removed from V and 8 bases from J, the gap between germline ends came to 17 bases. Germline V gene data show CDR1 as ENHRY and CDR2 as SYGVKD. CDR3 in DNA: TGTGCCAGAGTGGTTCTCCTATCGGGCTACACCTTC. Its translation is CARVVLLSGYTF.

V and J are TRBV6-5 and TRBJ2-7, with 8 bases aligning to TRBD2. CDR1 is MNHEY, CDR2 SVGAGI, per germline. The junction had 5 bases not matched to a gene; V was cut back by 2 bases and J by 2 bases. This CDR3 has 15 amino acids. CDR3 DNA sequence: TGTGCCAGCAGTTACCCCTTAGCGGGGACCTACGAGCAGTACTTC. Translation: CASSYPLAGTYEQYF.

This clonotype appeared many times. The chain combines TRBV30 with TRBJ2-7; TRBD1 aligns across 8 bases. The CDR3 sequence is 13 residues long. The V gene's germline CDR1 is GTSNPN and CDR2 SVGIG (reference sequence). The trim removed 5 bases at V and 3 bases at J, leaving 6 bases unmatched. The chain's CDR3 is CAWGQGENYEQYF. The CDR3, as DNA: TGTGCCTGGGGACAGGGAGAAAACTACGAGCAGTACTTC.

The genes are TRBV29-1 and TRBJ2-7; 8 nucleotides line up with TRBD2. Looked up from germline, CDR1 is SQVTM and CDR2 is ANQGSEA. The CDR3 has 13 residues. V was clipped by 5 bases and J by 4 bases; unmatched bases: 7. CDR3 DNA: TGCAGCGTTATCATAGCGGGATTTTACGAGCAGTACTTC. Encoded protein: CSVIIAGFYEQYF.